This note documents a single T cell receptor beta chain sequence. No cognate antigen has been identified for it. It has no much larger one-base neighbor in the sample; base qualities were not kept. From a lookup of the germline V gene, CDR1 and CDR2 are SGHRS and YFSETQ. The CDR3 contains 15 residues, cysteine and phenylalanine counted. The only DNA kept is the CDR3, 45 bases in frame from the first base. Trimming removed 0 bases from V and 2 bases from J, leaving 12 bases between the germline ends. These data are taken from a study of identical twins (dated by TCRdb to 2015 to 2016). General notes on the study: TCR alpha and beta repertoires from monozygotic twins, unrelated adults of various ages and cord blood were deep-sequenced to test whether fetal clonotypes persist. Replicate twin experiments were performed at different times using different library preparation protocols to rule out contamination.

Every donor was a healthy Caucasian. Miltenyi CD45RO+ enrichment and human naive T-cell isolation kits were used to isolate memory (CD45RO+) and naive T cells from PBMC. The library was prepared using 5' RACE. Sequencing relied on an Illumina HiSeq 2000. A universal primer binding site was added through template switching, and the final cDNA carried a unique molecular identifier so that TCR cDNA molecules could be counted accurately. Specific primers in the conserved constant-segment region were used to synthesize first-strand cDNA for TCR alpha and beta chains. To control for contamination, every cDNA library carried two barcodes: a SMART-Mk sample barcode plus Illumina barcodes. TruSeq adapter sequences, together with Illumina sample barcodes, were added in two successive PCR steps. Sequencing of the TCR alpha and beta cDNA libraries was done on the Illumina HiSeq platform using custom primers. The original methods were these. MiGEC processed the raw reads to extract unique molecular identifiers, while MiXCR was used to determine the CDR3 positions. Recombination models were inferred per individual with the repgenHMM and IGoR tools using an EM algorithm. The tcR package in R was used for shared clonotype analysis, with sharing normalized by the product of cloneset sizes. Out-of-frame nonproductive sequences were analyzed to study raw recombination free of thymic and clonal selection effects. The raw public data were reprocessed by TCRdb itself: fastp quality trimming at Q25, MiXCR clonotype calling, in-frame beta chains only. Every distinct CDR3 protein forms one entry, paired with its most common genes and DNA. These V and J calls rely on TCRdb rather than the paper's analysis. Present in this sample are approximately 150,000 distinct CDR3 sequences, approximately 3.5% of which were seen just once. The ten largest account for 8.1% of the sample.

Overall study results and their limits: Fewer insertions were carried by abundant cord blood beta clonotypes; a weaker similar trend was observed in young adult naive repertoires, while no such trend was observed in memory repertoires. Recombination models systematically underestimated out-of-frame TCR alpha sharing in monozygotic twins but agreed with sharing between unrelated individuals. Because the same donors could not be followed over many years, the conclusions depended on cross-sectional statistical analysis. Invariant T cells such as MAIT and iNKT could partly confound zero-insertion analyses, although diverse VJ usage argued against such confounding for most clonotypes. Out-of-frame TCR alpha sequences shared between twins showed an excess of low generation-probability sequences compared with coincidental sharing between unrelated individuals. Excess twin sharing in beta out-of-frame sequences was weaker because fewer shared sequences lowered the signal-to-noise ratio.

This TCR was sampled from a man between 18 and 29 years old in good health. The sequencing input was memory T cells sorted from blood. The sample's cell subset or site label, in plain terms: CD45RO+ enriched T cells. The chain uses TRBV5-1 and TRBJ2-7; the D segment could be TRBD1, given 5 matching bases. The CDR3 has the sequence CASSLARQIAYEQYF. The bases are TGCGCCAGCAGCTTGGCCAGACAGATAGCCTACGAGCAGTACTTC.